This T cell receptor beta chain was profiled in a study of T-cell reconstitution after alpha-beta-depleted transplantation in children. Details on this clonotype: As yet, its antigen is unknown.

General study points: A year post-transplant, T-cell counts and diversity derived mostly from newly produced T cells. The origin of high day-60 TCRbeta diversity in some patients lay in surviving recipient T cells and thymic progenitors. Several hundred rapidly expanded clones from non-depleted graft cells reportedly supplied alpha-beta T cells about two months post-transplant.

Unique molecular identifiers were incorporated into the prepared TCRbeta library. A single record per CDR3 protein comes from TCRdb applying MiXCR to the PCR reads. The repertoire holds approximately 200,000 distinct CDR3 sequences, with 5.5% to 7% as singletons. The sequences come from PBMCs, collected before TCRalphabeta/CD19-depleted stem cell transplant. This clonotype was obtained from a girl under two years old with combined immunodeficiency, due to receive a stem cell transplant.

CDR3 in DNA: TGTGCCAGCAGTTACTCGAGACAGACCTATTACACTGAAGCTTTCTTT. Translated, it gives CASSYSRQTYYTEAFF. The chain links TRBV6-5 to TRBJ1-1; D is possibly TRBD1 (5 bases). This CDR3 comprises 16 residues. Germline-derived CDR1 and CDR2 are MNHEY and SVGAGI. V was shortened by 0 bases and J by 3 bases, with 14 bases between the two germline ends.